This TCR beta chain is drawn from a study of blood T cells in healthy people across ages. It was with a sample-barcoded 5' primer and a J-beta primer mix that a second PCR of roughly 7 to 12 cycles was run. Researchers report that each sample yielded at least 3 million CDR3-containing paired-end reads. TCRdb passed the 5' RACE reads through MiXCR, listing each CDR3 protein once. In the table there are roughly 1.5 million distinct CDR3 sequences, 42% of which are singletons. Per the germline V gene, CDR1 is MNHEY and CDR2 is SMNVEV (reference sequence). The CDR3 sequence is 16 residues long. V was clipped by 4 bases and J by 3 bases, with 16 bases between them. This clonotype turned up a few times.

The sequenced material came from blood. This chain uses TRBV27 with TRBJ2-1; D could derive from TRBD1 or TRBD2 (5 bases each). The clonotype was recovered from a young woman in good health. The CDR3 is CASSSGTVGSYNEQFF. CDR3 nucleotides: TGTGCCAGCAGTTCAGGGACGGTGGGCAGCTACAATGAGCAGTTCTTC.